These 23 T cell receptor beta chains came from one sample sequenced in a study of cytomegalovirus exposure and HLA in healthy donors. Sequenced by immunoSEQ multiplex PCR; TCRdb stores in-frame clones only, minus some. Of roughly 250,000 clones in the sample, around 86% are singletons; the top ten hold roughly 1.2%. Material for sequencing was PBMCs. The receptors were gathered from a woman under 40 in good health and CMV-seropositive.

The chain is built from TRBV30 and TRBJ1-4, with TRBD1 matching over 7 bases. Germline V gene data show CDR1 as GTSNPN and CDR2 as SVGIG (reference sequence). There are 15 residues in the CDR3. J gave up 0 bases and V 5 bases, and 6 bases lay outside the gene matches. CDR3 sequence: CAWAETGTTNEKLFF. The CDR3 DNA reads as TGTGCCTGGGCTGAGACAGGGACAACTAATGAAAAACTGTTTTTT.

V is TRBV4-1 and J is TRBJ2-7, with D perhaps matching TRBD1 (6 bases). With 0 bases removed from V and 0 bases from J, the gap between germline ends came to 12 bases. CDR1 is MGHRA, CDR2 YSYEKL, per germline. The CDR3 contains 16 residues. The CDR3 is CASSQDDRSSSYEQYF. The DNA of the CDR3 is TGCGCCAGCAGCCAAGATGACAGGTCAAGCTCCTACGAGCAGTACTTC.

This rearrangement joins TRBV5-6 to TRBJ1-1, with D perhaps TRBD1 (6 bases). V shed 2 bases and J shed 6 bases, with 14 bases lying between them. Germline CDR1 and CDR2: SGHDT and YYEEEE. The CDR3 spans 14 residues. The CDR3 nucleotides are TGTGCCAGCAGCTTTGGGGGGGCTCTGGCTGAAGCTTTCTTT. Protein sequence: CASSFGGALAEAFF.

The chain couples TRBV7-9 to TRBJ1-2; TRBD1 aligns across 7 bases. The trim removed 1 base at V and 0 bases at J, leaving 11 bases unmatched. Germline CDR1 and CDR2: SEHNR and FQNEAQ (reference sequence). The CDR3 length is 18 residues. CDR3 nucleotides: TGTGCCAGCAGCTTAGGTTTAGGCAGGGGGTTAGCTAACTATGGCTACACCTTC. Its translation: CASSLGLGRGLANYGYTF.

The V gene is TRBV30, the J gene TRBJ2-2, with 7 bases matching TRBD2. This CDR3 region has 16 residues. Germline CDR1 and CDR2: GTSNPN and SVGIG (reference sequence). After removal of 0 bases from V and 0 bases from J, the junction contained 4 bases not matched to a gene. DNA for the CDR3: TGTGCCTGGAGTGTCGGAGCGGGATCGAACACCGGGGAGCTGTTTTTT. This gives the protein CAWSVGAGSNTGELFF.

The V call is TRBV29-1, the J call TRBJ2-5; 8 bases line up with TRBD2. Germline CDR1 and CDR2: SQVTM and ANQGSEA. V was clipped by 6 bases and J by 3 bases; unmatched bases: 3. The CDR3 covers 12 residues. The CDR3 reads CSVRSGEETQYF. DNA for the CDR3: TGCAGCGTGCGTAGCGGGGAAGAGACCCAGTACTTC.

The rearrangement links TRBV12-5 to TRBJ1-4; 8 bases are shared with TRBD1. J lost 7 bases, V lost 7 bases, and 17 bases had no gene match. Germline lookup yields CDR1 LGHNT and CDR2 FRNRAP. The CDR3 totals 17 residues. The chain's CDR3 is CASVGAYLEGTGEKLFF. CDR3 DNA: TGTGCTAGTGTTGGAGCTTATCTGGAAGGGACAGGTGAAAAACTGTTTTTT. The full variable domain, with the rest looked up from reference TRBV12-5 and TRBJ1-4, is DARVTQTPRHKVTEMGQEVTMRCQPILGHNTVFWYRQTMMQGLELLAYFRNRAPLDDSGMPKDRFSAEMPDATLATLKIQPSEPRDSAVYFCASVGAYLEGTGEKLFFGSGTQLSVL.

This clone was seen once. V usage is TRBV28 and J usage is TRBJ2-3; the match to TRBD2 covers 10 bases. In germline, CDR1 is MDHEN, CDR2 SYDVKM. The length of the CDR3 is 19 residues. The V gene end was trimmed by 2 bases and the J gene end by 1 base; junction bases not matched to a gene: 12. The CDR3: CASSLLWTSGRIGTDTQYF. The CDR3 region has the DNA TGTGCCAGCAGTTTACTTTGGACTAGCGGAAGAATTGGCACAGATACGCAGTATTTT.

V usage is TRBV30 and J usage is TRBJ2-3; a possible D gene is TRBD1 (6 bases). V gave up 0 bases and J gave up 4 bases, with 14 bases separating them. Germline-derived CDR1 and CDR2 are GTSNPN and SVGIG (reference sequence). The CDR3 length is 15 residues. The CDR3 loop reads CAWSVGTSGPDTQYF. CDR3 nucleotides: TGTGCCTGGAGTGTCGGGACAAGTGGTCCAGATACGCAGTATTTT.

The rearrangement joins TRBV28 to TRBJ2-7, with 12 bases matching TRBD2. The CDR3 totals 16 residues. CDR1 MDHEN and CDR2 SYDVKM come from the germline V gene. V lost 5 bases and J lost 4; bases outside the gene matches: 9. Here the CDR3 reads CASSQLGTSGLYEQYF. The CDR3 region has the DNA TGTGCCAGCAGTCAACTGGGGACTAGCGGGCTTTACGAGCAGTACTTC.

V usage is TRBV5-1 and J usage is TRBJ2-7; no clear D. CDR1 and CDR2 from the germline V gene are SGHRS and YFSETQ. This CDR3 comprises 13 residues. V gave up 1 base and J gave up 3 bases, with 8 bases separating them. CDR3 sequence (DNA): TGCGCCAGCAGCTTGCCCCCCCTCTACGAGCAGTACTTC. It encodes CASSLPPLYEQYF.

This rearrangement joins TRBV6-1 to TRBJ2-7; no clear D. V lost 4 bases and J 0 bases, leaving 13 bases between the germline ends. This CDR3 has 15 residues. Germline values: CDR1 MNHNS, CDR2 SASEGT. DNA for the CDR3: TGTGCCAGCAGTGTTCCGGGTCTGAGCTCCTACGAGCAGTACTTC. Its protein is CASSVPGLSSYEQYF.

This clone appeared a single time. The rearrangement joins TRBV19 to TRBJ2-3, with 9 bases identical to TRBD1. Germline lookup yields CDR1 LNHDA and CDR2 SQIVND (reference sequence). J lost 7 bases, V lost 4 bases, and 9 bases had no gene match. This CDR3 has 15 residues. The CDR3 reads CASSTPGQGSNTQYF. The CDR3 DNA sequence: TGTGCCAGTAGTACACCGGGACAGGGCTCAAATACGCAGTATTTT. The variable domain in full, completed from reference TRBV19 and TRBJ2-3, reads DGGITQSPKYLFRKEGQNVTLSCEQNLNHDAMYWYRQDPGQGLRLIYYSQIVNDFQKGDIAEGYSVSREKKESFPLTVTSAQKNPTAFYLCASSTPGQGSNTQYFGPGTRLTVL.

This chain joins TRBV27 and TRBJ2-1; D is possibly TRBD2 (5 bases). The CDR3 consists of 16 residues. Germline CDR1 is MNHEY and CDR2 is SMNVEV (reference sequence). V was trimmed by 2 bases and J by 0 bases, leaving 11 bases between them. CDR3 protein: CASSLEGYSSYNEQFF. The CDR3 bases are TGTGCCAGCAGTTTAGAGGGATATAGCTCCTACAATGAGCAGTTCTTC.

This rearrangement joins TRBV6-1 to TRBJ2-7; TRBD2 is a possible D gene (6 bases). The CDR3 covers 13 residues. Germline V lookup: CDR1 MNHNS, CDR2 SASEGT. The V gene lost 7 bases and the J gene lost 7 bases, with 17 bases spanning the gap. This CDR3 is CASNPPGLWEQYF. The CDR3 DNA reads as TGTGCCAGCAACCCGCCGGGACTTTGGGAGCAGTACTTC.

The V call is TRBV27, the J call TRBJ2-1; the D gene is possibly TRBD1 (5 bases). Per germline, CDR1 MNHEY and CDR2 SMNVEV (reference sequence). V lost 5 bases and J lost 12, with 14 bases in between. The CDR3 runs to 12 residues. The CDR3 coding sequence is TGTGCCAGCAGTACAGGCAGGATTGTGCAGTTCTTC. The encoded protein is CASSTGRIVQFF.

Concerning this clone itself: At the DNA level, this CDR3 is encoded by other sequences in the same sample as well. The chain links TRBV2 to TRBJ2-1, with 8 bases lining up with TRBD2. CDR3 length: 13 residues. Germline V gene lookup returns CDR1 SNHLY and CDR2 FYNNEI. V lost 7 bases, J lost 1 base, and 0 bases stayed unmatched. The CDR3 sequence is CASTGGSYNEQFF. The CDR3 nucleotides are TGTGCCAGCACGGGAGGGTCCTACAATGAGCAGTTCTTC. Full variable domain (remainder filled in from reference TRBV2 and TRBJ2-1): EPEVTQTPSHQVTQMGQEVILRCVPISNHLYFYWYRQILGQKVEFLVSFYNNEISEKSEIFDDQFSVERPDGSNFTLKIRSTKLEDSAMYFCASTGGSYNEQFFGPGTRLTVL.

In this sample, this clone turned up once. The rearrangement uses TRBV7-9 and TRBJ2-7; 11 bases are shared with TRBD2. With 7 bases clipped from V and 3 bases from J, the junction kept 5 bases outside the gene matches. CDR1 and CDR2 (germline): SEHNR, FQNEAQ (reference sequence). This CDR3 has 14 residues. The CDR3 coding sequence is TGTGCCAGCAACGGCGGGACTAGCGGCTACGAGCAGTACTTC. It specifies CASNGGTSGYEQYF.

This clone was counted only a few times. CDR3 nucleotide sequence: TGTGCCAGCAGTGACCCAGGGGGCTACGGCTACACCTTC. Translating it yields CASSDPGGYGYTF. The chain couples TRBV27 to TRBJ1-2; TRBD1 aligns across 8 bases. The CDR3 has 13 amino acids. J lost 8 bases, V lost 5 bases, and 7 bases had no gene match. Germline CDR1 is MNHEY and CDR2 is SMNVEV (reference sequence).

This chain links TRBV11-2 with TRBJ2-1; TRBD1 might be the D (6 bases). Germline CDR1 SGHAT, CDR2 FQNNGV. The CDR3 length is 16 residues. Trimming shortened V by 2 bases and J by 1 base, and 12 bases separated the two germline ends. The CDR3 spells CASSLWGRESYNEQFF. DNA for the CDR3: TGTGCCAGCAGCTTATGGGGGCGCGAATCCTACAATGAGCAGTTCTTC.

The CDR3 reads CASSLFVQEIYEQYF. In DNA form, the CDR3 reads TGTGCCAGCAGTTTGTTTGTACAGGAGATCTACGAGCAGTACTTC. The chain couples TRBV28 to TRBJ2-7, with a weak D call TRBD1 (5 bases). Germline V gene lookup returns CDR1 MDHEN and CDR2 SYDVKM. Trimming left V 3 bases short and J 3 bases short, with 15 bases between. The CDR3 runs to 15 residues.

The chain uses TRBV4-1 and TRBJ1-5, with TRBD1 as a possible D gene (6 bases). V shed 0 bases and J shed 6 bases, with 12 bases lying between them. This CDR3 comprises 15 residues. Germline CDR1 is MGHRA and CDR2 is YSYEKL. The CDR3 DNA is TGCGCCAGCAGCCAAGAAGCAGGGGAAGGTCAGCCCCAGCATTTT. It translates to CASSQEAGEGQPQHF.

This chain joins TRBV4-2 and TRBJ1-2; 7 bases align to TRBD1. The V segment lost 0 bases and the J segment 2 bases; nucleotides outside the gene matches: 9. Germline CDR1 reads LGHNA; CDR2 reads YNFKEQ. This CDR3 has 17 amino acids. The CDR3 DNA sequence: TGTGCCAGCAGCCAAGATCCTATTTGGGGACAGAACTATGGCTACACCTTC. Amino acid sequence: CASSQDPIWGQNYGYTF.